The rows below give T cell receptor beta chains drawn from one sample of a study of T-cell reconstitution after alpha-beta-depleted transplantation in children. TCRdb reanalysed the PCR reads using MiXCR and keeps one entry per CDR3 protein. The sample carries fewer than 550,000 distinct CDR3 sequences, over 9.5% recorded once. Here the sequenced sample was PBMCs, taken before TCRalphabeta/CD19-depleted stem cell transplant. Every receptor here comes from a child between 2 and 9 years old with inherited bone marrow failure, due to receive a stem cell transplant. The CDR3 runs from the conserved cysteine through the conserved F or W. The order of the fields is clone size, J gene, CDR3 length, V gene, D gene, CDR3 protein, CDR3 DNA. A D gene is named only where the DNA matches it firmly. Some rows have no size entry. The others give once, few or many, or a class for an expanded clone.

clone_size: few
j_call: TRBJ2-1
cdr3_length: 17
v_call: TRBV20-1
d_call: TRBD2
cdr3_aa: CSARVAGGAGSYNEQFF
cdr3_nt: TGCAGTGCCAGGGTAGCGGGAGGGGCCGGGTCCTACAATGAGCAGTTCTTC

clone_size: few
j_call: TRBJ1-6
cdr3_length: 16
v_call: TRBV4-3
d_call: TRBD1
cdr3_aa: CASSQEDRGRNSPLHF
cdr3_nt: TGCGCCAGCAGCCAAGAGGACAGGGGTCGTAATTCACCCCTCCACTTT

clone_size: -
j_call: TRBJ2-7
cdr3_length: 16
v_call: TRBV20-1
d_call: -
cdr3_aa: CSASDERSRSSYEQYF
cdr3_nt: TGCAGTGCTAGTGACGAAAGGTCTAGGAGCTCCTACGAGCAGTACTTC

clone_size: many
j_call: TRBJ2-3
cdr3_length: 13
v_call: TRBV2
d_call: -
cdr3_aa: CAIREIRADTQYF
cdr3_nt: TGTGCCATTCGGGAGATCCGGGCAGATACGCAGTATTTT

clone_size: many
j_call: TRBJ2-7
cdr3_length: 13
v_call: TRBV18
d_call: TRBD2
cdr3_aa: CASSAGGSYEQYF
cdr3_nt: TGTGCCAGCTCCGCGGGGGGTTCCTACGAGCAGTACTTC

clone_size: many
j_call: TRBJ1-5
cdr3_length: 15
v_call: TRBV7-2
d_call: -
cdr3_aa: CASSLARGRHQPQHF
cdr3_nt: TGTGCCAGCAGCTTAGCTCGTGGGAGGCATCAGCCCCAGCATTTT

clone_size: -
j_call: TRBJ2-1
cdr3_length: 15
v_call: TRBV20-1
d_call: -
cdr3_aa: CSAPRGRDTYNEQFF
cdr3_nt: TGCAGTGCCCCCCGAGGGCGGGACACCTACAATGAGCAGTTCTTC

clone_size: many
j_call: TRBJ1-2
cdr3_length: 11
v_call: TRBV6-5
d_call: -
cdr3_aa: CASSPGGGYTF
cdr3_nt: TGTGCCAGCAGTCCCGGGGGAGGCTACACCTTC

clone_size: -
j_call: TRBJ2-7
cdr3_length: 12
v_call: TRBV7-9
d_call: TRBD2
cdr3_aa: CASSRGGTEDSF
cdr3_nt: TGTGCCAGCTCACGGGGGGGGACGGAGGACAGTTTC

clone_size: -
j_call: TRBJ1-1
cdr3_length: 15
v_call: TRBV4-3
d_call: -
cdr3_aa: CASSQDAGVYTEAFF
cdr3_nt: TGCGCCAGCAGCCAAGATGCAGGGGTTTACACTGAAGCTTTCTTT

clone_size: many
j_call: TRBJ2-1
cdr3_length: 15
v_call: TRBV3-1
d_call: TRBD1
cdr3_aa: CASSQAGGEYNEQFF
cdr3_nt: TGTGCCAGCAGCCAAGCAGGGGGCGAATACAATGAGCAGTTCTTC

clone_size: many
j_call: TRBJ2-7
cdr3_length: 20
v_call: TRBV4-3
d_call: TRBD1
cdr3_aa: CASSQSPGTGYLMDYNEQYF
cdr3_nt: TGCGCCAGCAGCCAATCACCTGGGACAGGGTACTTAATGGACTACAACGAGCAGTACTTC

clone_size: many
j_call: TRBJ2-7
cdr3_length: 14
v_call: TRBV27
d_call: -
cdr3_aa: CASSFNPSSYEQYF
cdr3_nt: TGTGCCAGCAGTTTTAATCCGAGCTCCTACGAGCAGTACTTC

clone_size: -
j_call: TRBJ1-1
cdr3_length: 15
v_call: TRBV30
d_call: -
cdr3_aa: CAWSDNGTPFLRAFF
cdr3_nt: TGTGCCTGGAGTGATAATGGGACTCCCTTTCTTCGAGCTTTCTTT

clone_size: few
j_call: TRBJ1-2
cdr3_length: 14
v_call: TRBV12-3/TRBV12-4
d_call: -
cdr3_aa: CASTLTGRVGGYTF
cdr3_nt: TGTGCCAGCACCCTAACGGGGAGGGTTGGCGGCTACACCTTC

clone_size: many
j_call: TRBJ2-7
cdr3_length: 12
v_call: TRBV12-5
d_call: TRBD1
cdr3_aa: CASGLGGTGPIF
cdr3_nt: TGTGCTAGTGGTTTGGGCGGGACAGGTCCTATCTTC

clone_size: many
j_call: TRBJ2-5
cdr3_length: 17
v_call: TRBV27
d_call: TRBD2
cdr3_aa: CASSPPLGLAGQETQYF
cdr3_nt: TGTGCCAGCAGCCCCCCGTTGGGACTAGCGGGACAAGAGACCCAGTACTTC

clone_size: many
j_call: TRBJ2-3
cdr3_length: 15
v_call: TRBV6-1
d_call: -
cdr3_aa: CASSSQDSYTDTQYF
cdr3_nt: TGTGCCAGCAGCTCTCAGGACAGTTACACAGATACGCAGTATTTT

clone_size: many
j_call: TRBJ1-2
cdr3_length: 13
v_call: TRBV20-1
d_call: -
cdr3_aa: CSATGAAGYGYTF
cdr3_nt: TGCAGTGCTACAGGGGCGGCGGGCTATGGCTACACCTTC

clone_size: few
j_call: TRBJ2-2
cdr3_length: 16
v_call: TRBV29-1
d_call: -
cdr3_aa: CSVEDLTAVNTGELFF
cdr3_nt: TGCAGCGTTGAAGATCTGACCGCGGTGAACACCGGGGAGCTGTTTTTT

clone_size: -
j_call: TRBJ2-4
cdr3_length: 14
v_call: TRBV7-2
d_call: TRBD2
cdr3_aa: CASGRETPKNIQYF
cdr3_nt: TGTGCCAGCGGGCGGGAGACCCCCAAAAACATTCAGTACTTC

clone_size: -
j_call: TRBJ2-7
cdr3_length: 18
v_call: TRBV20-1
d_call: -
cdr3_aa: CSARDLQLSRVTAYEQYF
cdr3_nt: TGCAGTGCTAGAGATCTCCAGTTGTCCCGGGTAACAGCCTACGAGCAGTACTTC

clone_size: many
j_call: TRBJ2-1
cdr3_length: 14
v_call: TRBV20-1
d_call: TRBD2
cdr3_aa: CSASSLAGNNEQFF
cdr3_nt: TGCAGTGCTAGTAGCCTAGCGGGAAACAATGAGCAGTTCTTC

clone_size: -
j_call: TRBJ2-2
cdr3_length: 13
v_call: TRBV5-1
d_call: TRBD1
cdr3_aa: CASSGTGVGELFF
cdr3_nt: TGCGCCAGCAGCGGGACAGGGGTCGGGGAGCTGTTTTTT

clone_size: once
j_call: TRBJ2-1
cdr3_length: 17
v_call: TRBV12-3/TRBV12-4
d_call: TRBD2
cdr3_aa: CASSRNEGLAVMNEQFF
cdr3_nt: TGTGCCAGCAGCCGAAATGAGGGACTAGCTGTAATGAATGAGCAGTTCTTC

clone_size: many
j_call: TRBJ2-3
cdr3_length: 15
v_call: TRBV16
d_call: -
cdr3_aa: CASSVRKGNPDTQYF
cdr3_nt: TGTGCCAGCAGCGTGAGGAAGGGAAACCCAGATACGCAGTATTTT

clone_size: many
j_call: TRBJ2-1
cdr3_length: 15
v_call: TRBV27
d_call: TRBD1
cdr3_aa: CASSYRDRYYNEQFF
cdr3_nt: TGTGCCAGCAGCTACCGGGACAGATACTACAATGAGCAGTTCTTC

clone_size: many
j_call: TRBJ1-6
cdr3_length: 14
v_call: TRBV20-1
d_call: -
cdr3_aa: CSARSPGGRSPLHF
cdr3_nt: TGCAGTGCTAGATCCCCCGGGGGGAGATCACCCCTCCACTTT

clone_size: few
j_call: TRBJ2-3
cdr3_length: 11
v_call: TRBV5-1
d_call: -
cdr3_aa: CASAETDTQYF
cdr3_nt: TGCGCCAGCGCAGAAACAGATACGCAGTATTTT

clone_size: many
j_call: TRBJ1-5
cdr3_length: 12
v_call: TRBV27
d_call: -
cdr3_aa: CASRTGPGPQHF
cdr3_nt: TGTGCCAGCAGGACTGGGCCGGGGCCCCAGCATTTT

clone_size: -
j_call: TRBJ2-7
cdr3_length: 14
v_call: TRBV6-1
d_call: -
cdr3_aa: CASSETGDSYEQYF
cdr3_nt: TGTGCCAGCAGTGAGACCGGAGACTCCTACGAGCAGTACTTC

clone_size: many
j_call: TRBJ1-1
cdr3_length: 13
v_call: TRBV10-3
d_call: -
cdr3_aa: CAINRAGETEAFF
cdr3_nt: TGTGCCATCAATAGGGCAGGGGAGACTGAAGCTTTCTTT

clone_size: many
j_call: TRBJ2-2
cdr3_length: 12
v_call: TRBV20-1
d_call: -
cdr3_aa: CSAIPLEGELFF
cdr3_nt: TGCAGTGCTATCCCCCTCGAGGGGGAGCTGTTTTTT

clone_size: many
j_call: TRBJ1-1
cdr3_length: 16
v_call: TRBV12-3/TRBV12-4
d_call: -
cdr3_aa: CASSLARDRGNTEAFF
cdr3_nt: TGTGCCAGCAGTTTAGCGAGGGATCGAGGGAACACTGAAGCTTTCTTT

clone_size: many
j_call: TRBJ2-1
cdr3_length: 16
v_call: TRBV12-3/TRBV12-4
d_call: TRBD1
cdr3_aa: CASSFRPGGVYNEQFF
cdr3_nt: TGTGCCAGCAGTTTTAGGCCAGGGGGCGTATACAATGAGCAGTTCTTC

clone_size: many
j_call: TRBJ1-3
cdr3_length: 13
v_call: TRBV27
d_call: -
cdr3_aa: CASSLLQGSTIYF
cdr3_nt: TGTGCCAGCAGTTTATTGCAGGGGTCCACCATATATTTT

clone_size: -
j_call: TRBJ2-5
cdr3_length: 15
v_call: TRBV28
d_call: TRBD2
cdr3_aa: CASSLTGLAVWAQYF
cdr3_nt: TGTGCCAGCAGTTTGACGGGACTAGCGGTGTGGGCCCAGTACTTC

clone_size: many
j_call: TRBJ2-1
cdr3_length: 15
v_call: TRBV5-1
d_call: TRBD2
cdr3_aa: CASSWREIVYNEQFF
cdr3_nt: TGCGCCAGCAGCTGGCGGGAGATCGTGTACAATGAGCAGTTCTTC

clone_size: many
j_call: TRBJ2-2
cdr3_length: 16
v_call: TRBV4-3
d_call: TRBD2
cdr3_aa: CASSPRFGLGTGELFF
cdr3_nt: TGCGCCAGCAGCCCACGATTTGGACTAGGGACCGGGGAGCTGTTTTTT

clone_size: -
j_call: TRBJ1-1
cdr3_length: 15
v_call: TRBV12-3/TRBV12-4
d_call: -
cdr3_aa: CASSPTQGADTEAFF
cdr3_nt: TGTGCCAGCAGTCCTACACAGGGTGCGGACACTGAAGCTTTCTTT

clone_size: many
j_call: TRBJ2-7
cdr3_length: 15
v_call: TRBV21-1
d_call: -
cdr3_aa: CASSTGGTSPYEQYF
cdr3_nt: TGTGCCAGCAGCACGGGAGGGACATCTCCGTACGAGCAGTACTTC

clone_size: many
j_call: TRBJ2-1
cdr3_length: 14
v_call: TRBV12-3/TRBV12-4
d_call: -
cdr3_aa: CASSKLRVRNEQFF
cdr3_nt: TGTGCCAGCAGCAAACTTAGGGTGAGGAATGAGCAGTTCTTC

clone_size: many
j_call: TRBJ2-3
cdr3_length: 14
v_call: TRBV5-1
d_call: -
cdr3_aa: CASRKLGDTDTQYF
cdr3_nt: TGCGCCAGCAGAAAGTTGGGGGACACAGATACGCAGTATTTT

clone_size: -
j_call: TRBJ2-4
cdr3_length: 19
v_call: TRBV11-2
d_call: TRBD2
cdr3_aa: CASSPQWVAGDLAKNIQYF
cdr3_nt: TGTGCCAGCAGCCCACAGTGGGTAGCGGGCGACTTGGCCAAAAACATTCAGTACTTC

clone_size: -
j_call: TRBJ2-5
cdr3_length: 10
v_call: TRBV20-1
d_call: -
cdr3_aa: CSATEETQYF
cdr3_nt: TGCAGTGCTACCGAGGAGACCCAGTACTTC

clone_size: many
j_call: TRBJ1-1
cdr3_length: 14
v_call: TRBV27
d_call: -
cdr3_aa: CASRLWGADTEAFF
cdr3_nt: TGTGCCAGCCGACTCTGGGGGGCTGACACTGAAGCTTTCTTT

clone_size: few
j_call: TRBJ1-1
cdr3_length: 12
v_call: TRBV12-3/TRBV12-4
d_call: -
cdr3_aa: CASTGDNTEAFF
cdr3_nt: TGTGCCAGTACAGGAGATAACACTGAAGCTTTCTTT

clone_size: few
j_call: TRBJ1-1
cdr3_length: 14
v_call: TRBV18
d_call: -
cdr3_aa: CASLTEPLNTEAFF
cdr3_nt: TGTGCCAGCTTAACAGAGCCCTTGAACACTGAAGCTTTCTTT

clone_size: -
j_call: TRBJ1-2
cdr3_length: 14
v_call: TRBV30
d_call: TRBD1
cdr3_aa: CAWSPDRGAYGYTF
cdr3_nt: TGTGCCTGGAGCCCGGACAGGGGAGCCTATGGCTACACCTTC

clone_size: -
j_call: TRBJ2-3
cdr3_length: 15
v_call: TRBV5-4
d_call: -
cdr3_aa: CASSGVGRGADTQYF
cdr3_nt: TGTGCCAGCAGCGGGGTGGGGCGAGGGGCAGATACGCAGTATTTT

clone_size: -
j_call: TRBJ2-1
cdr3_length: 15
v_call: TRBV29-1
d_call: -
cdr3_aa: CSLSKRSGSYNEQFF
cdr3_nt: TGCAGCCTTTCAAAAAGGTCAGGGTCCTACAATGAGCAGTTCTTC

clone_size: -
j_call: TRBJ1-4
cdr3_length: 15
v_call: TRBV6-1
d_call: TRBD1
cdr3_aa: CASTPGTGPNEKLFF
cdr3_nt: TGTGCCAGCACCCCCGGGACAGGCCCTAATGAAAAACTGTTTTTT

clone_size: many
j_call: TRBJ1-4
cdr3_length: 14
v_call: TRBV5-1
d_call: -
cdr3_aa: CASSLAQGGEKLFF
cdr3_nt: TGCGCCAGCAGCTTGGCCCAGGGCGGCGAAAAACTGTTTTTT

clone_size: many
j_call: TRBJ2-7
cdr3_length: 14
v_call: TRBV6-5
d_call: -
cdr3_aa: CASSLRVQSYEQYF
cdr3_nt: TGTGCCAGCAGTTTAAGGGTCCAATCCTACGAGCAGTACTTC